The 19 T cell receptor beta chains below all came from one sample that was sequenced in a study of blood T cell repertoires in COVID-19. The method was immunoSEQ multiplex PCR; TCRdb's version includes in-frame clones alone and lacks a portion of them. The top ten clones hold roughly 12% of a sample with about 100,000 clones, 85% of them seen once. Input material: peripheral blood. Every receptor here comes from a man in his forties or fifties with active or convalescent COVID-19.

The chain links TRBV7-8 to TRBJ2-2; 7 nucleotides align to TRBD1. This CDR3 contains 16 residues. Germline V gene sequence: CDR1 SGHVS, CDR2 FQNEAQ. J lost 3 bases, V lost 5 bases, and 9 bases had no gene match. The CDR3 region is CASSRQGGTDTGELFF. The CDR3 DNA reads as TGTGCCAGCAGCCGACAAGGGGGCACTGACACCGGGGAGCTGTTTTTT.

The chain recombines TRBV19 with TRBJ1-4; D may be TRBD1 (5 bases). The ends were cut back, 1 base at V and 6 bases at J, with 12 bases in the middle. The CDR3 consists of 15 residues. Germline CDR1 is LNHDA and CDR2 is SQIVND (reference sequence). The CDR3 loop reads CASSIGGETYEKLFF. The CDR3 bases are TGTGCCAGTAGTATAGGGGGGGAAACCTATGAAAAACTGTTTTTT.

CDR3 in amino acids: CASSVNQGQETQYF. As DNA, the CDR3 is TGTGCCAGCAGCGTAAACCAGGGACAAGAGACCCAGTACTTC. The V gene is TRBV9, the J gene TRBJ2-5; possible D gene TRBD1, 5 bases. The ends were cut back, 1 base at V and 2 bases at J, with 9 bases in the middle. The CDR3 is 14 residues long. In germline, CDR1 is SGDLS, CDR2 YYNGEE.

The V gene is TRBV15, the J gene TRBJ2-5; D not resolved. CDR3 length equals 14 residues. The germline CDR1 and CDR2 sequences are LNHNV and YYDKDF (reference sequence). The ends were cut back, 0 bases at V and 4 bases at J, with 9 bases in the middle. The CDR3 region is CATSRDDKVETQYF. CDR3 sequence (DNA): TGTGCCACCAGCAGAGATGACAAGGTAGAGACCCAGTACTTC.

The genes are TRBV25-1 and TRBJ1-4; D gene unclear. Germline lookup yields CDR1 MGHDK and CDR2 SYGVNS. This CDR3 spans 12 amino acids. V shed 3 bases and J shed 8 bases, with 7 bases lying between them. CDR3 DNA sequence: TGTGCCAGCAGTGACGGAGGGGAAAAACTGTTTTTT. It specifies CASSDGGEKLFF. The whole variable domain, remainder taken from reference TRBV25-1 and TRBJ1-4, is EADIYQTPRYLVIGTGKKITLECSQTMGHDKMYWYQQDPGMELHLIHYSYGVNSTEKGDLSSESTVSRIRTEHFPLTLESARPSHTSQYLCASSDGGEKLFFGSGTQLSVL.

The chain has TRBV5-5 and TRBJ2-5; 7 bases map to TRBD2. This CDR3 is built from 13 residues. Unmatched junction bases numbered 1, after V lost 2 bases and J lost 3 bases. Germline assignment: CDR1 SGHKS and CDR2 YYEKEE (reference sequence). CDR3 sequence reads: CASSLSGEETQYF. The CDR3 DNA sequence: TGTGCCAGCAGCTTAAGCGGGGAAGAGACCCAGTACTTC.

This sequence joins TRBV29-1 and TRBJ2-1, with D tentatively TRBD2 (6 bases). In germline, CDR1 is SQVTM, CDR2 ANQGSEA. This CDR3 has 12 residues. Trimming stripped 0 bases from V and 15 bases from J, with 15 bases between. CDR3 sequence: CSVEEGGREWFF. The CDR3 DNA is TGCAGCGTTGAAGAAGGAGGTCGGGAGTGGTTCTTC.

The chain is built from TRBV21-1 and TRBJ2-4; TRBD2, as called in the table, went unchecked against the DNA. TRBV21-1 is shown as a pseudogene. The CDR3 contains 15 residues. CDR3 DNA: TGTGCCAGCAGCAAAGGTGCCCGGGGCAAAAACATTCAGTACTTC. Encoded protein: CASSKGARGKNIQYF.

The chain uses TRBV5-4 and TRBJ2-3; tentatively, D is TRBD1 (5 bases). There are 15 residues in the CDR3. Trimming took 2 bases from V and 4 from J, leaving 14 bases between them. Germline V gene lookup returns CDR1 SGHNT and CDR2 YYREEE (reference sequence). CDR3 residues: CASSFSWGRADTQYF. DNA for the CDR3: TGTGCCAGCAGCTTTTCCTGGGGCCGCGCAGATACGCAGTATTTT.

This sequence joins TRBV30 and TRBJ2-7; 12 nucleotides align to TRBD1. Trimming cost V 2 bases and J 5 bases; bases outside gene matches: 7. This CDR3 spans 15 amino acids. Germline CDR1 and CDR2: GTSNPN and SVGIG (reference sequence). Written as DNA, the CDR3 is TGTGCCTGGAGTACGGGGACAGGGGGCCAGGACGAGCAGTACTTC. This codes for CAWSTGTGGQDEQYF. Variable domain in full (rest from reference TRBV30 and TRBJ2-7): SQTIHQWPATLVQPVGSPLSLECTVEGTSNPNLYWYRQAAGRGLQLLFYSVGIGQISSEVPQNLSASRPQDRQFILSSKKLLLSDSGFYLCAWSTGTGGQDEQYFGPGTRLTVT.

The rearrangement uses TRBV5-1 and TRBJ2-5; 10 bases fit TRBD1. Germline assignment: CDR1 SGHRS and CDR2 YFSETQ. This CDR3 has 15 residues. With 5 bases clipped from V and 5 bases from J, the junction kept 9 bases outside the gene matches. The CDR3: CASSPGQGEWETQYF. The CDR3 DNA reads TGCGCCAGCAGTCCAGGACAGGGGGAATGGGAGACCCAGTACTTC.

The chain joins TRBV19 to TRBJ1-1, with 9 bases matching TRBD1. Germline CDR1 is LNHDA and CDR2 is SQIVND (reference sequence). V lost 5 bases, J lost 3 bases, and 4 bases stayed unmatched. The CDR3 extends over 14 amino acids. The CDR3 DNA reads TGTGCCAGTAGTCCCCGGGACAGGGACACTGAAGCTTTCTTT. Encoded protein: CASSPRDRDTEAFF.

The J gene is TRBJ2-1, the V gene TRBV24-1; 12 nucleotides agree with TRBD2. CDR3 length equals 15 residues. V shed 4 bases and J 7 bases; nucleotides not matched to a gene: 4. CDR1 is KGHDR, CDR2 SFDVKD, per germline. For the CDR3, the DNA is TGTGCCACCAGTGAGCCGGGACTAGCGGGTAATGAGCAGTTCTTC. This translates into CATSEPGLAGNEQFF.

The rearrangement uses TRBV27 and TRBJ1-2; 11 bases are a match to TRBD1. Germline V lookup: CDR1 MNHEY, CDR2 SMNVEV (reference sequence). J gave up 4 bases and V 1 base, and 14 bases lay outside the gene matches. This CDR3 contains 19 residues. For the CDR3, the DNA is TGTGCCAGCAGTTTATACTCGCGGGACAGGGGGAGATTGATCTATGGCTACACCTTC. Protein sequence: CASSLYSRDRGRLIYGYTF.

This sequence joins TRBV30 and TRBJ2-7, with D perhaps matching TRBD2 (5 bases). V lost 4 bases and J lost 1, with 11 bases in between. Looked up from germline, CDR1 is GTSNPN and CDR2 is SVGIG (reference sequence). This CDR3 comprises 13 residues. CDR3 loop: CAWKPGSSYEQYF. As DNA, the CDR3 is TGTGCCTGGAAACCGGGAAGTTCCTACGAGCAGTACTTC.

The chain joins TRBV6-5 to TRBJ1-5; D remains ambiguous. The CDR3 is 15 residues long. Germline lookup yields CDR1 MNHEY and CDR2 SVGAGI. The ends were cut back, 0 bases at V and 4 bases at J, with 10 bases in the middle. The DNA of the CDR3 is TGTGCCAGCAGTTACTCGATTACGGGTAATCAGCCCCAGCATTTT. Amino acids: CASSYSITGNQPQHF.

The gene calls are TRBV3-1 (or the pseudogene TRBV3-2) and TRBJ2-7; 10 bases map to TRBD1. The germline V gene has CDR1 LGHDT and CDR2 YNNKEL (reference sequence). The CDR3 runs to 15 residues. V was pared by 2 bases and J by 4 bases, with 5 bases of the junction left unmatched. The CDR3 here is CASSQKTGGLYEQYF. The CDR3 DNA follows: TGTGCCAGCAGCCAAAAGACAGGGGGCCTATACGAGCAGTACTTC.

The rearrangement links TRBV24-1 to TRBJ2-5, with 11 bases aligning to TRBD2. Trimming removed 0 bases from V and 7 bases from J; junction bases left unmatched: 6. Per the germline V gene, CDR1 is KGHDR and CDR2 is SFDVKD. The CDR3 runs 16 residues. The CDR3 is CATSDLSTSGSGTQYF. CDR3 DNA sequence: TGTGCCACCAGTGATTTGAGTACTAGCGGGAGCGGGACCCAGTACTTC.

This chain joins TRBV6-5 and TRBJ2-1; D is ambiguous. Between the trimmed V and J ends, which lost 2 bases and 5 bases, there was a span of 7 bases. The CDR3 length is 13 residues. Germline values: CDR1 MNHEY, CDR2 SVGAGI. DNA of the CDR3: TGTGCCAGCAGTTACAGTGCGGACAATGAGCAGTTCTTC. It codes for CASSYSADNEQFF.